The next 24 T cell receptor beta chains were all read from a single sample in a study of regulatory T cells in long-lasting Graves disease. Time point specified: newly diagnosed GD, antithyroid drugs for less than 3 months. TCR sequences were obtained from RNA taken from PBMCs. Construction of TCR beta libraries relied on iRepertoire HTBI primers and on Arm-PCR targeting CDR3 regions. TCRdb independently ran MiXCR on the multiplex PCR reads; one entry per CDR3 protein. The table shows under 700,000 distinct CDR3 sequences, with roughly 16% occurring only once. The same specimen was also included in a second study, on T cells in Graves' hyperthyroidism and ophthalmopathy.

The source was peripheral blood mononuclear cells (PBMCs), collected at new diagnosis, from a patient treated with antithyroid drugs. The receptors originated from a woman aged 35-60 years with Graves disease.

This clonotype has ten or more counts. The V call is TRBV5-1, the J call TRBJ2-2; no definite D call. Trimming left V 4 bases short and J 0 bases short, with 10 bases between. The CDR3 consists of 15 residues. Per germline, CDR1 SGHRS and CDR2 YFSETQ. CDR3 loop: CASSMGMSNTGELFF. The CDR3 bases are TGCGCCAGCAGCATGGGGATGTCGAACACCGGGGAGCTGTTTTTT.

This clonotype showed up just a few times. The chain is built from TRBV18 and TRBJ1-2; 12 bases are a match to TRBD1. The V and J ends lost 3 bases and 8 bases, in that order; junction bases with no gene match: 7. This CDR3 spans 15 amino acids. Germline lookup yields CDR1 KGHSH and CDR2 LQKENI. Here the CDR3 reads CASSPPGQGASGYTF. The CDR3 DNA is TGTGCCAGCTCACCCCCGGGACAGGGGGCGTCGGGCTACACCTTC.

In the case of this clonotype: The CDR3 does not end in the conserved phenylalanine or tryptophan, so this is likely a read error. The chain carries TRBV19 and TRBJ1-1, with D possibly TRBD1 on 5 matching bases. The V end lost 5 bases, the J end lost 7 bases, and 20 bases lay between the germline ends. The CDR3 is 15 residues long. Germline-derived CDR1 and CDR2 are LNHDA and SQIVND (reference sequence). The CDR3 DNA follows: TGTGCCAGTAGTCCCATGGGGGGAGTTCTTAGTGAAGCTTTCTCT. It yields the protein CASSPMGGVLSEAFS.

This clonotype has a handful of counts. J is TRBJ2-1 and V is TRBV6-2 or TRBV6-3, with 13 bases lining up with TRBD2. V lost 4 bases to trimming and J lost 10 bases; unmatched junction nucleotides: 10. The CDR3 is 16 residues long. Germline assignment: CDR1 MNHEY and CDR2 SVGEGT. CDR3 loop: CASSSLTSGGAREQFF. DNA of the CDR3: TGTGCCAGCAGTTCCCTAACTAGCGGGGGGGCTCGGGAGCAGTTCTTC.

On this clonotype itself: Given a much more abundant clone one base away, this may be a read error. This chain links TRBV2 with TRBJ1-4; D unresolved. Germline CDR1 and CDR2: SNHLY and FYNNEI. The germline V and J ends were trimmed by 4 bases and 7 bases, with 16 bases remaining between them. There are 15 residues in the CDR3. The CDR3 region has the DNA TGTGCCAGCAGTGTAGAGGGCGCTGGTAGTGAAAAACTGTTTTTT. It translates to CASSVEGAGSEKLFF.

This clonotype was seen ten or more times. V gene TRBV12-3 or TRBV12-4 combines with J gene TRBJ1-2; D is ambiguous. The V end lost 7 bases, the J end lost 4 bases, and 13 bases lay between the germline ends. CDR3 length equals 13 residues. The CDR3 loop reads CASNPSGGYGYTF. The CDR3, as DNA: TGTGCCAGCAACCCATCGGGCGGCTATGGCTACACCTTC.

The chain recombines TRBV5-5 with TRBJ2-3; D not resolved. CDR3 length: 13 amino acids. Germline loops: CDR1 SGHKS, CDR2 YYEKEE (reference sequence). V lost 4 bases to trimming and J lost 6 bases, with 12 bases between them. In DNA, the CDR3 is TGTGCCAGCAGCAAGGAGCCCAAGGATACGCAGTATTTT. Residues: CASSKEPKDTQYF. Together with reference TRBV5-5 and TRBJ2-3, the CDR3 gives the full variable domain: DAGVTQSPTHLIKTRGQQVTLRCSPISGHKSVSWYQQVLGQGPQFIFQYYEKEERGRGNFPDRFSARQFPNYSSELNVNALLLGDSALYLCASSKEPKDTQYFGPGTRLTVL.

This clonotype was found a few times. The chain is built from TRBV28 and TRBJ1-4; D gene uncertain. This CDR3 is built from 15 residues. The germline CDR1 and CDR2 sequences are MDHEN and SYDVKM. Deletions cut 6 bases from V and 4 bases from J, with 15 bases between. In DNA, the CDR3 is TGTGCCAGCAGCCTCTCCGGGGTAGTTAATGAAAAACTGTTTTTT. It is translated as CASSLSGVVNEKLFF.

The chain joins TRBV18 to TRBJ1-5; 12 bases are a match to TRBD1. The CDR3 sequence is 19 residues long. The germline V gene encodes CDR1 KGHSH and CDR2 LQKENI. Losses at the gene ends were 3 bases for V and 0 bases for J; bases not matched to a gene: 9. The CDR3 reads CASSPTGTGGAYSNQPQHF. The CDR3 nucleotides are TGTGCCAGCTCACCGACCGGGACAGGGGGCGCTTATAGCAATCAGCCCCAGCATTTT.

In its sample, this clonotype was seen a few times. The CDR3 region is CSVEGWTEAFF. CDR3 coding DNA: TGCAGCGTCGAGGGGTGGACTGAAGCTTTCTTT. The chain recombines TRBV29-1 with TRBJ1-1, with a weak D call TRBD1 (5 bases). The germline gives CDR1 SQVTM, CDR2 ANQGSEA. The CDR3 sequence is 11 residues long. V lost 6 bases and J 5 bases, leaving 10 bases between the germline ends.

This clonotype was detected ten times or more. The rearrangement uses TRBV11-2 and TRBJ2-3; TRBD2 matches 7 bases. Germline V gives CDR1 SGHAT, CDR2 FQNNGV. This CDR3 comprises 17 residues. The V segment lost 4 bases and the J segment 2 bases; nucleotides outside the gene matches: 12. The DNA of the CDR3 is TGTGCCAGCAGCTCTTTGAGAAAGCGGGGATACACAGATACGCAGTATTTT. Translated, it gives CASSSLRKRGYTDTQYF.

CDR3 amino acids: CSARSGSLYEQYF. In DNA form, the CDR3 reads TGCAGTGCTAGATCCGGGAGTCTCTACGAGCAGTACTTC. The V gene is TRBV20-1, the J gene TRBJ2-7; D might be TRBD2 (6 bases). CDR1 is DFQATT and CDR2 is SNEGSKA in the germline V gene (reference sequence). The CDR3 consists of 13 residues. V was shortened by 2 bases and J by 3 bases, with 11 bases between the two germline ends.

This clonotype was counted at least ten times. In nucleotides, the CDR3 is TGCAGCGTTGCGGGAGTAGGTTTGAACACTGAAGCTTTCTTT. Translation gives CSVAGVGLNTEAFF. The chain has TRBV29-1 and TRBJ1-1; D is unclear. The CDR3 is made up of 14 amino acids. Germline loops: CDR1 SQVTM, CDR2 ANQGSEA. V was shortened by 4 bases and J by 0 bases, with 12 bases between the two germline ends.

In its sample, this clonotype was seen many times. This sequence joins TRBV2 and TRBJ1-5; the D is unclear. V was trimmed by 7 bases and J by 0 bases, leaving 13 bases between them. The CDR3 totals 15 residues. Germline loops: CDR1 SNHLY, CDR2 FYNNEI. CDR3 sequence (DNA): TGTGCCAGCACTGGAAGCAGATATAGCAATCAGCCCCAGCATTTT. It specifies CASTGSRYSNQPQHF.

The sample holds many counts of this clonotype. J is TRBJ1-6 and V is TRBV2, with 7 bases that match TRBD1. The V gene's germline CDR1 is SNHLY and CDR2 FYNNEI. There are 14 residues in the CDR3. V shed 4 bases and J 10 bases; nucleotides not matched to a gene: 7. CDR3: CASSADRFQSPLHF. The CDR3 DNA is TGTGCCAGCAGTGCGGACAGGTTCCAATCACCCCTCCACTTT.

The chain employs TRBV19 and TRBJ2-1, with D uncertain. Trimming cost V 3 bases and J 4 bases, with 10 bases left between them. The CDR3 contains 14 residues. Looked up from germline, CDR1 is LNHDA and CDR2 is SQIVND (reference sequence). The CDR3 region is CASSIQTLYNEQFF. The CDR3 DNA follows: TGTGCCAGTAGTATTCAGACACTATACAATGAGCAGTTCTTC. The entire variable domain, with the rest obtained from reference TRBV19 and TRBJ2-1, is as follows: DGGITQSPKYLFRKEGQNVTLSCEQNLNHDAMYWYRQDPGQGLRLIYYSQIVNDFQKGDIAEGYSVSREKKESFPLTVTSAQKNPTAFYLCASSIQTLYNEQFFGPGTRLTVL.

The chain is built from TRBV20-1 and TRBJ2-7; D unresolved. The V gene's germline CDR1 is DFQATT and CDR2 SNEGSKA (reference sequence). V lost 0 bases, J lost 3 bases, and 15 bases lay in between. The CDR3 is 15 amino acids. CDR3 nucleotides: TGCAGTGCTAGAGATGGTCGAACAGCTAACTACGAGCAGTACTTC. Translation: CSARDGRTANYEQYF.

The rearrangement links TRBV3-1 to TRBJ2-1, with 8 bases fitting TRBD2. There are 20 residues in the CDR3. V lost 0 bases to trimming and J lost 3 bases; unmatched junction nucleotides: 16. Germline V lookup: CDR1 LGHDT, CDR2 YNNKEL (reference sequence). The CDR3 sequence is CASSQDSSGRFTPLYNEQFF. The CDR3 coding sequence is TGTGCCAGCAGCCAAGACTCTAGCGGGCGTTTCACCCCCCTCTACAATGAGCAGTTCTTC.

There are a few counts of this clonotype. The genes are TRBV20-1 and TRBJ2-1; D unresolved. V dropped 0 bases and J dropped 7 bases, with 19 bases sitting between them. The CDR3 loop spans 16 amino acids. Germline V CDR1 and CDR2: DFQATT, SNEGSKA (reference sequence). CDR3 coding DNA: TGCAGTGCTAGAGATCCGGGCCACCCCTCCTGGAATGAGCAGTTCTTC. Protein: CSARDPGHPSWNEQFF.

This clonotype was seen a handful of times. V gene TRBV20-1 combines with J gene TRBJ2-1; no reliable D call. Germline CDR1 DFQATT, CDR2 SNEGSKA (reference sequence). The CDR3 runs to 13 residues. Trimming shortened V by 3 bases and J by 5 bases, and 11 bases separated the two germline ends. The chain's CDR3 is CSASEWPNNEQFF. The CDR3 region has the DNA TGCAGTGCTAGTGAGTGGCCTAACAATGAGCAGTTCTTC.

This clonotype was detected ten times or more. DNA for the CDR3: TGTGCCAGCAGCGTCGACGGGGCCAACGTCCTGACTTTC. Protein: CASSVDGANVLTF. The chain is built from TRBV7-2 and TRBJ2-6, with D unclear. Trimming shortened V by 5 bases and J by 4 bases, and 6 bases separated the two germline ends. The CDR3 is made up of 13 amino acids. Germline loops: CDR1 SGHTA, CDR2 FQGNSA.

This clonotype was detected ten times or more. This sequence joins TRBV3-1 and TRBJ1-6; D unresolved. V lost 0 bases and J lost 10, with 7 bases in between. CDR3 size: 13 residues. Germline assignment: CDR1 LGHDT and CDR2 YNNKEL (reference sequence). The CDR3 DNA follows: TGTGCCAGCAGCCAAGACCGGGTATCACCCCTCCACTTT. It yields the protein CASSQDRVSPLHF.

A note on this clonotype: This may be a read error: a much more frequent sequence differs by one nucleotide. This chain joins TRBV7-9 and TRBJ1-1; D possibly corresponds to TRBD1 (6 bases). CDR1 is SEHNR and CDR2 is FQNEAQ in the germline V gene (reference sequence). Deletions cut 4 bases from V and 3 bases from J, with 27 bases between. The CDR3 is 19 amino acids. Here the CDR3 DNA reads TGTGCCAGCAGCTCCCCATTTAAGCGGGGGCTCCCCCTTCACACTGAAGCTTTCTTT. Translated, it gives CASSSPFKRGLPLHTEAFF.

V gene TRBV27 combines with J gene TRBJ1-1; D perhaps matches TRBD1 (6 bases). V was cut by 4 bases and J by 5 bases, with 17 bases left in between. The CDR3 has 15 amino acids. Germline-derived CDR1 and CDR2 are MNHEY and SMNVEV (reference sequence). In DNA form, the CDR3 reads TGTGCCAGCAGTTATTTTCTTGGCCAGGGGACTGAAGCTTTCTTT. It yields the protein CASSYFLGQGTEAFF.